This TCR beta chain is drawn from a study of T-cell memory formation after mild COVID-19. In the study overall: Clustering of TCRs was largely donor specific.

General observations from the study: The second-wave clones peaking on day 37 were not confirmed as SARS-CoV-2-specific. Most CD4+ clones that shrank were in CM and EM, while CD8+ ones turned up in EMRA.

The CDR3 has 15 residues. Germline CDR1 LGHDT, CDR2 YNNKEL (reference sequence). V was trimmed by 1 base and J by 2 bases, leaving 8 bases between them. One entry per CDR3 protein results from TCRdb running MiXCR on the 5' RACE reads. The sample contains approximately 180,000 distinct CDR3 sequences, approximately 16% of which appear only once. Regarding this clonotype: Its antigen is as yet unknown.

J is TRBJ2-2 and V is TRBV3-1; no clear D. Material: PBMCs or a T cell subset sorted from them (not recorded which). This sequence was found in an adult woman who had mild COVID-19 (a few samples of this study predate the infection). Cell type and time point are not known. CDR3 in amino acids: CASSQGYGNTGELFF. The CDR3 bases are TGTGCCAGCAGCCAAGGCTATGGCAACACCGGGGAGCTGTTTTTT.